This T cell receptor (beta chain) was profiled in a study of T cell repertoires in cytomegalovirus infection. Study overall: Evidence of both CMV infection and a matching HLA type came from public TCR beta signatures. Findings and caveats of the study: Adding up the frequency of public TCR beta families identified people who carried CMV plus the relevant HLA. Ex vivo, HLA-C-restricted CMV-specific TCR beta clonotypes prevailed over the rest of the response.

Ten or more counts support this clonotype. Its specificity is unknown. CDR1 MGHRA and CDR2 YSYEKL come from the germline V gene. V lost 3 bases and J lost 9, with 15 bases in between. The CDR3 contains 14 residues. Each CDR3 protein is one row after TCRdb ran MiXCR on the reads. Of under 150,000 distinct CDR3 sequences listed, 7% to 9.5% are singletons. The clonotype was recovered from a human donor in good health (CMV status not recorded). Some clones in this sample may be carry-over from other donors' samples. The gene calls are TRBV4-1 and TRBJ2-1; D could derive from TRBD1 or TRBD2 (5 bases each). The sequenced material came from PBMCs. The CDR3 region is CASSHYDGTSEQFF. CDR3 nucleotide sequence: TGCGCCAGCAGCCATTACGACGGGACCAGTGAGCAGTTCTTC.